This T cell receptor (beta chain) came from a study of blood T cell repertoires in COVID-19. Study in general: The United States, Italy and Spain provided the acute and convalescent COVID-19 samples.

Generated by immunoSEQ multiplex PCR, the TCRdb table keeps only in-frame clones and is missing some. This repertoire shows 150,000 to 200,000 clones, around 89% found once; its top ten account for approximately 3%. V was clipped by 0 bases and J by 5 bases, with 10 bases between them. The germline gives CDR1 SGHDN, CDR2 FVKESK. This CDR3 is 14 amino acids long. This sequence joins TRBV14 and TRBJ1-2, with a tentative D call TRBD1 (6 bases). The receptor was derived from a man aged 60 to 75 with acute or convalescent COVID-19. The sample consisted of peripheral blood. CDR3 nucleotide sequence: TGTGCCAGCAGCCAAGAGGCCCAGGGGTATGGCTACACCTTC. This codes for CASSQEAQGYGYTF.